This entry is about one T cell receptor (beta chain). This sample is drawn from a study of T cell changes during pregnancy in multiple sclerosis. Assay used: immunoSEQ multiplex PCR; TCRdb lists only in-frame clones, some missing. The table records 100,000 or so clones, 80% to 95% of them present only once. Per germline, CDR1 SNHLY and CDR2 FYNNEI. Losses at the gene ends were 4 bases for V and 2 bases for J; bases not matched to a gene: 2. CDR3 size: 14 residues. The chain combines TRBV2 with TRBJ2-1, with 7 bases lining up with TRBD1. The sequenced sample was peripheral blood, obtained in the first trimester of pregnancy. This receptor was taken from a female donor with multiple sclerosis, enrolled in a pregnancy study. The CDR3 reads CASSAQGPYNEQFF. For the CDR3, the DNA is TGTGCCAGCAGTGCACAGGGGCCCTACAATGAGCAGTTCTTC.